These 27 T cell receptor beta chains came from one sample sequenced in a study of blood T cells in healthy people across ages. A second PCR, run for about 6 to 11 cycles, used a sample-barcoded 5' primer plus a J-beta primer mix. Each CDR3 protein gets one entry after TCRdb re-called the 5' RACE reads with MiXCR. The sample carries 600,000 to 800,000 distinct CDR3 sequences, more than 45% recorded once. Sequencing was done on a sample of blood. All receptors derive from a woman of 80 years or more in good health.

This clonotype was recorded only once. The chain carries TRBV29-1 and TRBJ2-7, with 8 bases identical to TRBD1. Germline CDR1 and CDR2: SQVTM and ANQGSEA. After removal of 5 bases from V and 9 bases from J, the junction contained 9 bases not matched to a gene. This CDR3 is built from 12 residues. Written as DNA, the CDR3 is TGCAGCGTTACCCAGACAGGGGTGGGGCAGTACTTC. It specifies CSVTQTGVGQYF.

This chain links TRBV2 with TRBJ2-7, with 9 bases that match TRBD2. V dropped 7 bases and J dropped 0; count of bases not matched to a gene: 4. This CDR3 is built from 14 residues. Germline CDR1 is SNHLY and CDR2 is FYNNEI. CDR3 residues: CASNPSGTSYEQYF. The CDR3 region has the DNA TGTGCCAGCAACCCTAGCGGGACCTCCTACGAGCAGTACTTC. Using reference TRBV2 and TRBJ2-7 for the parts outside the CDR3, the full variable domain is EPEVTQTPSHQVTQMGQEVILRCVPISNHLYFYWYRQILGQKVEFLVSFYNNEISEKSEIFDDQFSVERPDGSNFTLKIRSTKLEDSAMYFCASNPSGTSYEQYFGPGTRLTVT.

This chain joins TRBV28 and TRBJ2-7; 8 positions agree with TRBD1. Trimming at V came to 6 bases and at J to 2 bases, leaving 6 bases not matched to a gene. In germline, CDR1 is MDHEN, CDR2 SYDVKM. This CDR3 is built from 14 residues. The CDR3 bases are TGTGCCAGCAGCCGAACAGGGGGGACCTACGAGCAGTACTTC. This codes for CASSRTGGTYEQYF.

The V call is TRBV6-5, the J call TRBJ1-2, with D possibly matching TRBD1 (5 bases). The CDR3 contains 17 residues. Germline V CDR1 and CDR2: MNHEY, SVGAGI. V lost 0 bases and J 0 bases, leaving 14 bases between the germline ends. The CDR3 nucleotides are TGTGCCAGCAGTTACTCCTCTCGGGGCGCAGCTAACTATGGCTACACCTTC. It translates to CASSYSSRGAANYGYTF.

About this clonotype itself: A much larger clone sits a single nucleotide away, making a read error possible. The gene calls are TRBV20-1 and TRBJ2-5; D remains ambiguous. There are 13 residues in the CDR3. The V gene lost 0 bases and the J gene lost 11 bases, with 16 bases spanning the gap. The germline V gene encodes CDR1 DFQATT and CDR2 SNEGSKA (reference sequence). CDR3 residues: CSARDGQHNEQYF. The CDR3, as DNA: TGCAGTGCTAGAGACGGGCAGCACAATGAGCAGTACTTC.

J is TRBJ1-1 and V is TRBV28; D is perhaps TRBD1 (5 bases). V lost 4 bases and J lost 2, with 11 bases in between. This CDR3 has 14 amino acids. The germline gives CDR1 MDHEN, CDR2 SYDVKM. The CDR3 loop is CASSYPTGNTEAFF. CDR3 in DNA: TGTGCCAGCAGTTACCCAACAGGTAACACTGAAGCTTTCTTT.

The table lists this clonotype with a few counts. The V and J genes are TRBV2 and TRBJ1-1; 7 nucleotides agree with TRBD1. Per germline, CDR1 SNHLY and CDR2 FYNNEI. Trimming removed 7 bases from V and 8 bases from J; junction bases left unmatched: 4. The CDR3 is 11 amino acids. CDR3 amino acids: CASTTGVEAFF. CDR3 nucleotides: TGTGCCAGCACAACAGGGGTAGAAGCTTTCTTT.

This clonotype has only a few counts. The V and J genes are TRBV7-9 and TRBJ1-1, with TRBD1 matching 8 bases. Germline CDR1 SEHNR, CDR2 FQNEAQ (reference sequence). The CDR3 sequence is 15 residues long. Trimming cost V 1 base and J 8 bases; bases outside gene matches: 9. In DNA form, the CDR3 reads TGTGCCAGCAGCTTAGGTGGCGGGACAGGACACGAAGCTTTCTTT. This sequence encodes CASSLGGGTGHEAFF.

CDR3 protein: CSARRVAGGTETQYF. DNA of the CDR3: TGCAGTGCCCGGCGGGTAGCGGGAGGAACAGAGACCCAGTACTTC. This rearrangement joins TRBV20-1 to TRBJ2-5; 10 positions match TRBD2. The ends lost 6 bases at V and 4 bases at J; junction bases unmatched: 11. In germline, CDR1 is DFQATT, CDR2 SNEGSKA (reference sequence). CDR3 length equals 15 residues.

This clonotype showed up many times. The chain is built from TRBV25-1 and TRBJ2-5; 7 positions match TRBD1. Germline CDR1 MGHDK, CDR2 SYGVNS. V lost 3 bases and J lost 4; bases outside the gene matches: 8. This CDR3 has 15 residues. This CDR3 is CASSDDRVGAETQYF. Written as DNA, the CDR3 is TGTGCCAGCAGTGACGACAGGGTGGGGGCAGAGACCCAGTACTTC.

This clonotype has ten or more counts. The chain carries TRBV14 and TRBJ2-7; TRBD1 or TRBD2 may be the D gene (5 bases each). V shed 4 bases and J shed 0 bases, with 7 bases lying between them. CDR3 length: 13 amino acids. CDR1 and CDR2 from the germline V gene are SGHDN and FVKESK. CDR3 protein: CASSRGNSYEQYF. CDR3 nucleotide sequence: TGTGCCAGCAGCCGGGGGAACTCCTACGAGCAGTACTTC. Full variable domain (outside the CDR3, taken from reference TRBV14 and TRBJ2-7): EAGVTQFPSHSVIEKGQTVTLRCDPISGHDNLYWYRRVMGKEIKFLLHFVKESKQDESGMPNNRFLAERTGGTYSTLKVQPAELEDSGVYFCASSRGNSYEQYFGPGTRLTVT.

A remark on this clonotype: Its ends do not fully match the called genes, so a read error is possible. V gene TRBV28 combines with J gene TRBJ1-2; 12 bases are shared with TRBD1. The germline CDR1 and CDR2 sequences are MDHEN and SYDVKM. The CDR3 has 15 residues. The CDR3 region is CASSFWDRGPYGHTF. The CDR3 region has the DNA TGTGCCAGCAGTTTTTGGGACAGGGGGCCCTATGGCCACACCTTC.

In its sample, this clonotype was seen a few times. The V call is TRBV15, the J call TRBJ2-7, with D uncertain. The CDR3 is 12 amino acids. Germline V gene sequence: CDR1 LNHNV, CDR2 YYDKDF (reference sequence). V lost 1 base and J 5 bases, leaving 6 bases between the germline ends. The CDR3 bases are TGTGCCACCAGCAGAGTGGGGAACGAGCAGTACTTC. This codes for CATSRVGNEQYF.

This clonotype showed up many times. The V and J genes are TRBV20-1 and TRBJ2-3; 7 nucleotides line up with TRBD2. Germline CDR1 and CDR2: DFQATT and SNEGSKA (reference sequence). This CDR3 comprises 17 residues. Losses at the gene ends were 0 bases for V and 1 base for J; bases not matched to a gene: 10. CDR3 loop: CSARDTAWAGGTDTQYF. CDR3 DNA sequence: TGCAGTGCTAGAGATACTGCGTGGGCGGGAGGCACAGATACGCAGTATTTT.

A word on this clonotype: This could be a read error, since a much larger clone is one nucleotide away. The chain joins TRBV2 to TRBJ2-5, with TRBD1 identical over 7 bases. Germline CDR1 reads SNHLY; CDR2 reads FYNNEI. The CDR3 runs to 12 residues. With 4 bases clipped from V and 11 bases from J, the junction kept 7 bases outside the gene matches. Written as DNA, the CDR3 is TGTGCCAGCAGTGCAGGGGGTTTTGAGCAGTACTTC. It specifies CASSAGGFEQYF.

The chain carries TRBV7-9 and TRBJ1-4, with TRBD1 as a possible D gene (6 bases). Germline CDR1 and CDR2: SEHNR and FQNEAQ (reference sequence). V lost 5 bases to trimming and J lost 8 bases, with 21 bases between them. The CDR3 runs to 16 residues. The chain's CDR3 is CASSPPGGGDWEKLFF. In DNA form, the CDR3 reads TGTGCCAGCAGCCCACCGGGGGGGGGCGACTGGGAAAAACTGTTTTTT.

This chain joins TRBV29-1 and TRBJ2-7; 7 bases are a match to TRBD1. The length of the CDR3 is 12 residues. Looked up from germline, CDR1 is SQVTM and CDR2 is ANQGSEA. V gave up 5 bases and J gave up 1 base; unmatched junction bases: 2. In nucleotides, the CDR3 is TGCAGCGTTACCAGGGGGTCCTACGAGCAGTACTTC. This gives the protein CSVTRGSYEQYF.

V and J are TRBV10-3 and TRBJ1-4; 8 positions agree with TRBD1. The CDR3 runs to 17 residues. CDR1 and CDR2 (germline): ENHRY, SYGVKD. V trimming: 3 bases; J trimming: 1 base; junction bases outside the gene matches: 7. For the CDR3, the DNA is TGTGCCATCAGTGATCCCGGCAGGGGGCAAACTAATGAAAAACTGTTTTTT. Amino acid sequence: CAISDPGRGQTNEKLFF.

V and J are TRBV7-2 and TRBJ2-1; D may match TRBD1 or TRBD2 (7 bases each). The CDR3 is 15 amino acids. Trimming removed 3 bases at V and 6 bases at J, with 15 bases between. Looked up from germline, CDR1 is SGHTA and CDR2 is FQGNSA. CDR3 protein: CASSFQGGGSNEQFF. CDR3 in DNA: TGTGCCAGCAGCTTCCAGGGGGGAGGGAGCAATGAGCAGTTCTTC.

J is TRBJ2-5 and V is TRBV5-1; 12 bases map to TRBD1. This CDR3 is 17 amino acids long. The ends lost 5 bases at V and 0 bases at J; junction bases unmatched: 8. Per the germline V gene, CDR1 is SGHRS and CDR2 is YFSETQ. The CDR3 bases are TGCGCCAGCAGTCGTGTCCGGGACAGGGGGCACCAAGAGACCCAGTACTTC. It specifies CASSRVRDRGHQETQYF.

The rearrangement uses TRBV4-2 and TRBJ1-4; tentatively, D is TRBD1 (5 bases). V lost 1 base and J 6 bases, leaving 12 bases between the germline ends. CDR1 LGHNA and CDR2 YNFKEQ come from the germline V gene. The CDR3 has 15 amino acids. CDR3: CASSQGVGGYEKLFF. CDR3 in DNA: TGTGCCAGCAGCCAAGGGGTCGGGGGATATGAAAAACTGTTTTTT.

The rearrangement joins TRBV20-1 to TRBJ2-3; D may be TRBD2 (6 bases). Germline CDR1 DFQATT, CDR2 SNEGSKA (reference sequence). The CDR3 has 14 residues. Trimming left V 1 base short and J 10 bases short, with 18 bases between. In DNA form, the CDR3 reads TGCAGTGCTAGAGGGTCGCGGGACTCCCCATCGCAGTATTTT. Translation: CSARGSRDSPSQYF.

About this clonotype itself: One base away lies a much larger clone, so this may be a sequencing read error. The CDR3: CASSADIYEQFF. DNA for the CDR3: TGCGCCAGCAGCGCCGACATCTACGAGCAGTTCTTC. The V call is TRBV5-1, the J call TRBJ2-1; D ambiguous. Trimming cost V 4 bases and J 10 bases, with 12 bases left between them. The CDR3 sequence is 12 residues long. Germline values: CDR1 SGHRS, CDR2 YFSETQ.

A remark on this clonotype: This may be a read error: a much more frequent sequence differs by one nucleotide. V gene TRBV21-1 combines with J gene TRBJ2-7. TRBV21-1 is deemed a pseudogene. The CDR3 spans 14 residues. Here the CDR3 DNA reads TGTGCCAGCAGCAAAACGCTTTTAGGCTACGAGCAGTACTTC. As protein: CASSKTLLGYEQYF.

This clonotype has a count of ten or more. The chain joins TRBV9 to TRBJ2-3, with 7 bases aligning to TRBD1. After removal of 7 bases from V and 1 base from J, the junction contained 21 bases not matched to a gene. CDR1 SGDLS and CDR2 YYNGEE come from the germline V gene. The CDR3 runs 19 residues. CDR3 nucleotide sequence: TGTGCCAGCTCATCGGGACAGAGCCACAGTGGCTTCCGCACAGATACGCAGTATTTT. Translating gives CASSSGQSHSGFRTDTQYF. The full variable domain, its missing parts supplied by reference TRBV9 and TRBJ2-3, is DSGVTQTPKHLITATGQRVTLRCSPRSGDLSVYWYQQSLDQGLQFLIQYYNGEERAKGNILERFSAQQFPDLHSELNLSSLELGDSALYFCASSSGQSHSGFRTDTQYFGPGTRLTVL.

This clonotype was seen only a few times. In DNA, the CDR3 is TGTGCCAGCAGTTGGGGACAGACCTATGGCTACACCTTC. Protein product: CASSWGQTYGYTF. This rearrangement joins TRBV27 to TRBJ1-2; 7 bases line up with TRBD1. CDR3 size: 13 residues. Per the germline V gene, CDR1 is MNHEY and CDR2 is SMNVEV (reference sequence). After removal of 4 bases from V and 4 bases from J, the junction contained 3 bases not matched to a gene.

V usage is TRBV4-3 and J usage is TRBJ2-1; D not resolved. The J call is uncertain, as TRBJ2-7 better fits the DNA end. In germline, CDR1 is LGHNA, CDR2 YSLEER. The CDR3 extends over 16 amino acids. The CDR3 protein is CASSQDPASSYNEQYF. Written as DNA, the CDR3 is TGCGCCAGCAGCCAAGACCCTGCAAGCTCCTACAATGAGCAGTACTTC.